These T cell receptor beta chains were read from a single sample in a study of blood T cells in healthy people across ages. One entry per CDR3 protein results from TCRdb running MiXCR on the 5' RACE reads. The sample yields a few hundred thousand distinct CDR3 sequences, 25% to 30% seen once. Sequencing was performed on blood. The receptors shown here come from a woman in her 70s in good health. Each CDR3 is given with its conserved first and last residue. Fields, in order: V gene, D gene, clone size, J gene, CDR3 DNA, CDR3 protein. D genes are given only for firm matches. Rows give clone size only sometimes, using once, few, many, or a class for an expanded clone.

TRBV12-5,NA,few,TRBJ2-3,TGTGCTAGTGGTTTGGGTATCAGCACAGATACGCAGTATTTT,CASGLGISTDTQYF
TRBV7-2,NA,NA,TRBJ2-5,TGTGCCAGCAGCTTTCTGTCGGGGGGCGCAGAGACCCAGTACTTC,CASSFLSGGAETQYF
TRBV7-9,TRBD2,NA,TRBJ2-5,TGTGCCAGCAGCTCCGGGACTAGCGGTAGGGAGACCCAGTACTTC,CASSSGTSGRETQYF
TRBV20-1,TRBD1,once,TRBJ1-2,TGCAGTGCTCCCGGACAGGGGTTTGGCTACACCTTC,CSAPGQGFGYTF
TRBV9,NA,NA,TRBJ2-1,TGTGCCAGCACTCTCGGGGCTAGCTCCTACAATGAGCAGTTCTTC,CASTLGASSYNEQFF
TRBV28,TRBD1,many,TRBJ2-5,TGTGCCAGCAGTTGGCCCTACAGGGGGCCCCAGACAGAGACCCAGTACTTC,CASSWPYRGPQTETQYF
TRBV20-1,TRBD1,NA,TRBJ2-7,TGCAGTGCCTGGACAACAGGGGTTGGGGAGCAGTACTTC,CSAWTTGVGEQYF
TRBV7-3,NA,NA,TRBJ1-5,TGTGCCAGCAGCTTCGGGGTTATGGAGCCCCAGCATTTT,CASSFGVMEPQHF
TRBV5-1,NA,many,TRBJ1-1,TGCGCCAGCAGCATCCAGGGTGAGAACACTGAAGCTTTCTTT,CASSIQGENTEAFF
TRBV12-3/TRBV12-4,NA,few,TRBJ2-1,TGTGCCAGCAGTTTAAACAGACTCTCCCCTGAGCAGTTCTTC,CASSLNRLSPEQFF
TRBV27,TRBD1,few,TRBJ2-7,TGTGCCAGCAGTGCACGGGACAGCTCCTACGAGCAGTACTTC,CASSARDSSYEQYF
TRBV6-2/TRBV6-3,NA,few,TRBJ2-5,TGTGCCAGCAGTTACTCGTCTGGGACCCAGTACTTC,CASSYSSGTQYF
TRBV4-1,NA,once,TRBJ1-1,TGCGCCAGCAGCCAAGGGAGATCGGCTGAAGCTTTCTTT,CASSQGRSAEAFF
TRBV28,NA,NA,TRBJ2-3,TGTGCCAGCAGTTTCTGGGGCACAGATACGCAGTATTTT,CASSFWGTDTQYF
TRBV5-1,TRBD2,NA,TRBJ2-1,TGCGCCAGCAGTTCCGGGACTAGCTCGGCCAAAAATGAGCAGTTCTTC,CASSSGTSSAKNEQFF
TRBV6-2/TRBV6-3,TRBD2,NA,TRBJ2-1,TGTGCCAGCACCGATCGGGGGGGCTCCTACAATGAGCAGTTCTTC,CASTDRGGSYNEQFF
TRBV5-1,TRBD2,few,TRBJ2-7,TGCGCCAGCAGGTTGGAGGGGACTAGCGGCTCCTACGAGCAGTACTTC,CASRLEGTSGSYEQYF
TRBV4-1,TRBD1,few,TRBJ1-6,TGCGCCAGCAGCCAAGGGACAGGAACTCCCTCACCCCTCCACTTT,CASSQGTGTPSPLHF
TRBV28,TRBD1,many,TRBJ1-2,TGTGCCAGCAGACCCTCCGAAAGGACAGGTGCTTATGGCTACACCTTC,CASRPSERTGAYGYTF
TRBV18,NA,few,TRBJ2-5,TGTGCCAGCTCAGTTCGTTTGGGAGAGACCCAGTACTTC,CASSVRLGETQYF
TRBV6-5,NA,NA,TRBJ2-5,TGTGCCAGCAGGCTCAACCAGCTGGGAGAGACCCAGTACTTC,CASRLNQLGETQYF
TRBV4-1,TRBD1,few,TRBJ2-5,TGCGCCAGCAGCCAAGAAGGGACAGGGGGGTTCCAAGAGACCCAGTACTTC,CASSQEGTGGFQETQYF
TRBV28,TRBD1,many,TRBJ1-1,TGTGCCACCCTCACCCCGGGACAGGGGGCGCTCAGTGGGGCTTTCTTT,CATLTPGQGALSGAFF
TRBV7-2,TRBD2,few,TRBJ2-2,TGTGCCAGCAGCTTAGGGCTAGCGGGAGACCCCGGGGAGCTGTTTTTT,CASSLGLAGDPGELFF
TRBV6-9,NA,NA,TRBJ1-1,TGTGCCAGCAACTGGACCGGGGGGAACACTGAAGCTTTCTTT,CASNWTGGNTEAFF
TRBV20-1,NA,few,TRBJ1-1,TGCAGTGCTAGAGACTTCGAAGCTTTCTTT,CSARDFEAFF